A selection of T cell receptor beta chains follows, all from one sample in a study of tumor-infiltrating lymphocytes in primary liver carcinoma. TCRdb called the multiplex PCR reads again in MiXCR, with one record for every CDR3 protein. Of 250,000 to 350,000 distinct CDR3 sequences detected, around 50% appear once; the ten largest clones hold approximately 15%. The sequenced sample was peripheral blood. These TCRs come from a woman aged 25 to 45 with primary liver carcinoma and hepatitis B virus infection. Each CDR3 is given with its conserved first and last residue. A D gene is named only where the DNA matches it firmly. Not all rows give a size; the values are once, few, many and, for expanded clones, a class.

D	V	size	J	DNA	CDR3
-	TRBV28	few	TRBJ1-1	TGTGCCAGCAGTTTGCCCCTGACAGGTAGCACTGAAGCTTTCTTT	CASSLPLTGSTEAFF
-	TRBV2	few	TRBJ2-7	TGTGCCAGCACCCCGGACGGCTACGAGCAGTACTTC	CASTPDGYEQYF
TRBD2	TRBV29-1	-	TRBJ2-7	TGCAGCGTTCGAGCGGGAGGGGTGGAAGAGCAGTGCTTC	CSVRAGGVEEQCF
TRBD2	TRBV6-5	-	TRBJ2-7	TGTGCCAGCAGTAAACTAGCGGGTACCTACGAGCAGTACTTC	CASSKLAGTYEQYF
TRBD2	TRBV4-3	-	TRBJ2-2	TGCACCAGCGGGGAGGAGGGATCGAACACCGGGGAGTTGTTTTTT	CTSGEEGSNTGELFF
TRBD1	TRBV28	-	TRBJ2-1	TGTGCCATCGAGAATGGGGGACAGGGGGAAAATGAGCAGTTCTTC	CAIENGGQGENEQFF
-	TRBV2	-	TRBJ2-3	TGTGCCAGCAGAGCCGGGTTACTCACAGATACGCAGTATTTT	CASRAGLLTDTQYF
-	TRBV4-1	-	TRBJ1-1	TGCGCCAGCAGCCCAAGGGTAGCAGGGGCGAACACTGAAGCTTTCTTT	CASSPRVAGANTEAFF
-	TRBV28	few	TRBJ1-5	TGTGCCAGCAGGGCTAGGCCCTCCCCAATTTCGGATCAGCCCCAGCATTTT	CASRARPSPISDQPQHF
-	TRBV6-2/TRBV6-3	few	TRBJ2-1	TGTGCCAGCAGGGACGAAATATGGGATACCTACAATGAGCAGTTCTTC	CASRDEIWDTYNEQFF
-	TRBV24-1	few	TRBJ2-4	TGTGCCACCAGTGATTCACAGGGCCTCAAAAACATTCAGTACTTC	CATSDSQGLKNIQYF
TRBD2	TRBV28	-	TRBJ2-1	TGTGCCAGCAGTTTACCAGCGGGAGGCTCCTACAATGAGCAGTTCTTC	CASSLPAGGSYNEQFF
TRBD1	TRBV4-1	many	TRBJ1-1	TGCGCCAGCAGCACCCGACAGGGCCCAATGAACACTGAAGCTTTCTTT	CASSTRQGPMNTEAFF
-	TRBV4-3	-	TRBJ2-4	TGCGCCAACAGCCAAGGTTGGGAGACCAAAAACATTCAGTACTTC	CANSQGWETKNIQYF
-	TRBV28	-	TRBJ1-1	TGTGCCAGCAGTTTTTATAAGGGGGACGGAGCGAACACTGAAGCTTTCTTT	CASSFYKGDGANTEAFF
-	TRBV11-2	once	TRBJ1-1	TGTGCCAGGAGCCTCCTGGACTCCCAGGGCACTGAAGCTTCCTTT	CARSLLDSQGTEASF
-	TRBV11-2	-	TRBJ2-1	TGTGCCAGCAGCCATCGGGGGTTTTGGTACAATGAGCAGTTCTTC	CASSHRGFWYNEQFF
-	TRBV29-1	many	TRBJ2-3	TGCAGCGTTGAACTGTTCGTGGGAGCCCCCCGGGATACGCAGTATTTT	CSVELFVGAPRDTQYF
TRBD1	TRBV11-2	-	TRBJ2-1	TGTGCCAACAGCTACCTCCATGGGACAGGGGGCGATGAGCAGTTCTTC	CANSYLHGTGGDEQFF
TRBD2	TRBV11-1	many	TRBJ2-7	TGTGCCAGCAGCTTAAATAGCGGGAGGGCCTACGAGCAGTACTTC	CASSLNSGRAYEQYF
-	TRBV19	-	TRBJ1-2	TGTGCCAGTAGTATAACCGAAGGGTATGGCTACACCTTC	CASSITEGYGYTF
TRBD1	TRBV24-1	-	TRBJ1-2	TGTGCCACCAGTGGTGGACAGGGGGCGTCGGGCTATGGCTACACCTTC	CATSGGQGASGYGYTF
-	TRBV7-9	-	TRBJ2-7	TGTGCCAGCAGCTTAATGGCAGGGGCTTACGAGCAGTACTTC	CASSLMAGAYEQYF
TRBD1	TRBV10-1	few	TRBJ2-7	TGCGCCAGCAGTGAATTAAGGGGGCGCGACGAGCAGTACTTC	CASSELRGRDEQYF
-	TRBV5-1	-	TRBJ2-2	TGCGCCAGCAGCTTGGCTATGCAGGACGGGGAGCTGTTTTTT	CASSLAMQDGELFF
-	TRBV15	-	TRBJ2-5	TGTGCCACCAGCAGAGATTTAGTTTCGGAGACCCAGTACTTC	CATSRDLVSETQYF
TRBD2	TRBV7-8	-	TRBJ2-1	TGTGCCAGCAGCTCGCGGGAGGGACAATACAATGAGCAGTTCTTC	CASSSREGQYNEQFF
TRBD1	TRBV18	-	TRBJ2-2	TGTGCCAGCTCACCGGGGACAGATTACACCGGGGAGCTGTTTTTT	CASSPGTDYTGELFF
TRBD2	TRBV12-3/TRBV12-4	-	TRBJ2-5	TGTGCCAACACCGCCGGGACTAGCGGGGGTGGGACCCAGTATTTC	CANTAGTSGGGTQYF
TRBD1	TRBV4-2	many	TRBJ2-1	TGTGCCAGCTCGAAGGACAGGGCATTGGGTGAGCAGTTCTTC	CASSKDRALGEQFF
TRBD1	TRBV12-3/TRBV12-4	-	TRBJ1-6	TGTGCCAGCACTTTGGGACAGGGCAATTCACCCCTCCACTTT	CASTLGQGNSPLHF
TRBD2	TRBV28	-	TRBJ2-7	TGTGCCAGCAGTCAACTAGCGGGGACCCCCTACGAGCAGTACTTC	CASSQLAGTPYEQYF
-	TRBV12-3/TRBV12-4	-	TRBJ2-3	TGTGTCAGCAGCTACATTCCAGATACGCAGTATTTT	CVSSYIPDTQYF
-	TRBV29-1	-	TRBJ2-7	TGCAGCGTATCCCCCGGGACGGCGGGCTCCTACGAGCAGTACTTC	CSVSPGTAGSYEQYF
TRBD2	TRBV11-2	-	TRBJ2-1	TGTGTCAGCACCTCAGGACTAGCGAAATACAATGAGCAGTTCTTC	CVSTSGLAKYNEQFF
-	TRBV29-1	many	TRBJ1-1	TGCAGCGTTGGGGAATCGGGCCCTGAAGCTTTCTTT	CSVGESGPEAFF
-	TRBV10-3	few	TRBJ1-1	TGTGCCATCAGTTCCGGGACACGGGGCACTGAAGCTTTCTTT	CAISSGTRGTEAFF
-	TRBV7-9	-	TRBJ1-2	TGTGCCGGCAGCTTCGACAGCAACTATGGCTACACCTTC	CAGSFDSNYGYTF
-	TRBV29-1	many	TRBJ2-5	TGCAGCGCACCAGGGGCAATGGAGACCCAGTACTTC	CSAPGAMETQYF